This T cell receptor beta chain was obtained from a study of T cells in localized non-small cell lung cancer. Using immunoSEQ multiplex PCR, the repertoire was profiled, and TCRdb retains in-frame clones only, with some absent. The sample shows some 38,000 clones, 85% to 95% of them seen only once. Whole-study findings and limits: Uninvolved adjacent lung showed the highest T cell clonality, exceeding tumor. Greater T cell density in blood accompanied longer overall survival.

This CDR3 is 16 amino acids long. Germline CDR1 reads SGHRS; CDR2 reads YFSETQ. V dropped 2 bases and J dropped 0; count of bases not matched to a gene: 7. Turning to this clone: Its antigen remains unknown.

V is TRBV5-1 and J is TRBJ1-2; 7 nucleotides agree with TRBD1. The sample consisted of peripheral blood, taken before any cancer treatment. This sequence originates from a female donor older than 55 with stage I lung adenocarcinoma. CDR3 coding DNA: TGCGCCAGCAGCTTTTTGGCGACAGGGTCTAACTATGGCTACACCTTC. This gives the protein CASSFLATGSNYGYTF.